These 29 T cell receptor beta chains share one sample of origin, sequenced in a study of kidney transplant recipient with SARS-CoV-2 infection. TCRdb ran MiXCR on the reads and lists one entry per CDR3 protein. The table has 200,000 to 300,000 distinct CDR3 sequences, 29% seen once; the top ten hold roughly 7%. The specimen was a blood sample, collected at baseline and on roughly day 110 from a kidney transplant recipient. The source of these receptors is a male patient aged 25-45 years who had COVID-19 and was a kidney transplant recipient. Some of the T cells may derive from the graft donor.

With regard to this clonotype: Since a much larger clone is just one base distant, this may be a read error. The chain uses TRBV11-3 and TRBJ2-7, with 7 bases that match TRBD2. Germline CDR1 SGHNT, CDR2 YENEEA. The CDR3 is 17 residues long. Here the CDR3 reads CAGSLGRGGPSSYEQYF. The CDR3 DNA sequence: TGTGCCGGCAGCTTAGGGAGGGGAGGCCCAAGCTCCTACGAGCAGTACTTC.

This clonotype showed up many times. The genes are TRBV18 and TRBJ2-7, with 8 bases aligning to TRBD1. V dropped 1 base and J dropped 7; count of bases not matched to a gene: 12. Germline assignment: CDR1 KGHSH and CDR2 LQKENI. CDR3 length: 16 residues. The CDR3 protein is CASSPRRVETGEEQYF. Here the CDR3 DNA reads TGTGCCAGCTCACCACGTCGGGTTGAGACAGGGGAAGAGCAGTACTTC.

Comments on this clonotype: A much larger clone sits a single nucleotide away, making a read error possible. V and J are TRBV25-1 and TRBJ1-1; D ambiguous. The germline V gene has CDR1 MGHDK and CDR2 SYGVNS. This CDR3 has 13 amino acids. V was clipped by 9 bases and J by 1 base, with 12 bases between them. The CDR3 spells CASTKDANTEAFF. The CDR3 bases are TGTGCCAGTACCAAGGACGCGAACACTGAAGCTTTCTTT.

This clonotype was counted at least ten times. This rearrangement joins TRBV20-1 to TRBJ2-3, with D possibly TRBD2 on 6 matching bases. The CDR3 has 11 amino acids. V lost 7 bases and J 6 bases, leaving 11 bases between the germline ends. The germline V gene encodes CDR1 DFQATT and CDR2 SNEGSKA (reference sequence). This CDR3 is CSGTIADTQYF. CDR3 in DNA: TGCAGTGGGACTATCGCGGATACGCAGTATTTT.

On this clonotype: A much bigger clone sits one base away, suggesting this may be a read error. The chain has TRBV6-5 and TRBJ1-2; 7 bases are a match to TRBD1. The CDR3 has 11 amino acids. Germline V lookup: CDR1 MNHEY, CDR2 SVGAGI. V lost 5 bases, J lost 13 bases, and 7 bases stayed unmatched. CDR3 loop: CASSGTVGATF. The CDR3 DNA follows: TGTGCCAGCAGTGGGACAGTTGGTGCCACCTTC.

This clonotype was observed many times. This sequence joins TRBV7-6 and TRBJ1-3; TRBD1 is a possible D gene (6 bases). The CDR3 contains 14 residues. The V gene lost 1 base and the J gene lost 4 bases, with 8 bases spanning the gap. Germline V gene lookup returns CDR1 SGHVS and CDR2 FNYEAQ. The CDR3 DNA is TGTGCCAGCAGCTTAGAGGGGGACGGAAACACCATATATTTT. It specifies CASSLEGDGNTIYF.

V usage is TRBV19 and J usage is TRBJ2-2, with D hard to call. The length of the CDR3 is 11 residues. Between the trimmed V and J ends, which lost 10 bases and 3 bases, there was a span of 6 bases. The germline CDR1 and CDR2 sequences are LNHDA and SQIVND (reference sequence). The CDR3 nucleotides are TGTGCCAATTCTGACACCGGGGAGCTGTTTTTT. Amino acid sequence: CANSDTGELFF.

This clonotype was detected many times. V usage is TRBV4-3 and J usage is TRBJ2-1; D is ambiguous. Germline V lookup: CDR1 LGHNA, CDR2 YSLEER. The V end lost 0 bases, the J end lost 5 bases, and 8 bases lay between the germline ends. CDR3 length: 14 residues. The CDR3 loop is CASSQDALNNEQFF. The CDR3 region has the DNA TGCGCCAGCAGCCAAGATGCGCTAAACAATGAGCAGTTCTTC.

The table lists this clonotype with many counts. The V and J genes are TRBV2 and TRBJ2-5; D gene uncertain. This CDR3 has 14 residues. V shed 5 bases and J shed 5 bases, with 15 bases lying between them. CDR1 is SNHLY and CDR2 is FYNNEI in the germline V gene. The CDR3 bases are TGTGCCAGCAGTACGGAGTCGGATTGGGAGACCCAGTACTTC. Translated: CASSTESDWETQYF.

This clonotype was picked up many times. The V call is TRBV25-1, the J call TRBJ1-2; D is perhaps TRBD1 (6 bases). In germline, CDR1 is MGHDK, CDR2 SYGVNS. The length of the CDR3 is 17 residues. V was clipped by 4 bases and J by 4 bases, with 22 bases between them. CDR3 nucleotide sequence: TGTGCCAGCAGTGGGGGGCAAGAACTGGGAAAGACCTATGGCTACACCTTC. This sequence encodes CASSGGQELGKTYGYTF.

This clonotype appeared a few times. The rearrangement uses TRBV24-1 and TRBJ2-6, with a possible D match to TRBD2 (5 bases). Germline-derived CDR1 and CDR2 are KGHDR and SFDVKD. This CDR3 region has 16 residues. The V end lost 2 bases, the J end lost 4 bases, and 11 bases lay between the germline ends. CDR3 DNA: TGTGCCACCAGTGATTCGAGGGTTTCGGGGGCCAACGTCCTGACTTTC. This gives the protein CATSDSRVSGANVLTF.

This clonotype was seen ten or more times. The rearrangement links TRBV19 to TRBJ1-1; D gene ambiguous. Germline V gene data show CDR1 as LNHDA and CDR2 as SQIVND (reference sequence). The CDR3 has 15 amino acids. The V end lost 0 bases, the J end lost 0 bases, and 8 bases lay between the germline ends. CDR3 nucleotide sequence: TGTGCCAGTAGTATAGAAGGTAAGGTGAACACTGAAGCTTTCTTT. Amino acids: CASSIEGKVNTEAFF. Looking up the rest from reference TRBV19 and TRBJ1-1 gives the full variable domain: DGGITQSPKYLFRKEGQNVTLSCEQNLNHDAMYWYRQDPGQGLRLIYYSQIVNDFQKGDIAEGYSVSREKKESFPLTVTSAQKNPTAFYLCASSIEGKVNTEAFFGQGTRLTVV.

This clonotype came up a few times. CDR3 region: CASSPRGPLMFTDTQYF. In DNA, the CDR3 is TGTGCCAGCTCACCAAGGGGCCCCCTAATGTTCACAGATACGCAGTATTTT. This rearrangement joins TRBV18 to TRBJ2-3; perhaps TRBD1 as D (5 bases). CDR1 and CDR2 (germline): KGHSH, LQKENI. Trimming took 2 bases from V and 2 from J, leaving 17 bases between them. CDR3 size: 17 residues.

Comments on this clonotype: This may be a read error: a much more frequent sequence differs by one nucleotide. The J gene is TRBJ1-5, the V gene TRBV28, with D possibly being TRBD1 (5 bases). V lost 5 bases, J lost 0 bases, and 17 bases lay in between. Looked up from germline, CDR1 is MDHEN and CDR2 is SYDVKM. This CDR3 contains 17 residues. This chain's CDR3 is CASSPAGQSYSNQPQHF. The CDR3, as DNA: TGTGCCAGCAGTCCGGCGGGGCAGAGCTATAGCAATCAGCCCCAGCATTTT.

There are many counts of this clonotype. The chain joins TRBV20-1 to TRBJ1-3; D remains unclear. V lost 3 bases to trimming and J lost 4 bases, with 7 bases between them. The CDR3 contains 12 residues. Germline V CDR1 and CDR2: DFQATT, SNEGSKA (reference sequence). The CDR3 protein is CSARTSGNTIYF. Written as DNA, the CDR3 is TGCAGTGCTAGGACAAGCGGAAACACCATATATTTT.

Concerning this clonotype itself: A much bigger clone sits one base away, suggesting this may be a read error. Here the CDR3 omits its conserved ending phenylalanine or tryptophan, so a read error is the likely source. V gene TRBV10-3 combines with J gene TRBJ1-1; D unresolved. This CDR3 is built from 12 residues. Germline CDR1 reads ENHRY; CDR2 reads SYGVKD. V lost 3 bases and J 5 bases, leaving 7 bases between the germline ends. CDR3 residues: CAISESRTEAFS. Written as DNA, the CDR3 is TGTGCCATCAGTGAAAGTAGGACTGAAGCTTTCTCT.

This clonotype was observed many times. This sequence joins TRBV20-1 and TRBJ1-6; tentatively, D is TRBD1 (5 bases). Germline V gives CDR1 DFQATT, CDR2 SNEGSKA (reference sequence). The V and J ends lost 0 bases and 8 bases respectively, with 14 bases between them. CDR3 length: 15 residues. The CDR3 DNA reads TGCAGTGCTAGAGAGGCGAAAGGGGAGCATTCACCCCTCCACTTT. Amino acids: CSAREAKGEHSPLHF.

This clonotype was observed a few times. The CDR3 loop is CASSRTSEGDTQYF. The CDR3 DNA reads TGTGCCAGCAGCCGGACTAGCGAGGGAGATACGCAGTATTTT. The chain couples TRBV12-3 or TRBV12-4 to TRBJ2-3, with 9 positions matching TRBD2. The CDR3 sequence is 14 residues long. The V gene end was trimmed by 6 bases and the J gene end by 5 bases; junction bases not matched to a gene: 6.

In this sample, this clonotype turned up many times. The chain couples TRBV9 to TRBJ2-5; tentatively, D is TRBD1 (6 bases). This CDR3 spans 13 amino acids. Germline V gene lookup returns CDR1 SGDLS and CDR2 YYNGEE. V was cut by 0 bases and J by 5 bases, with 8 bases left in between. The DNA for the CDR3 is TGTGCCAGCAGCGTAGATGGGGGCGAGACCCAGTACTTC. Amino acids: CASSVDGGETQYF.

Turning to this clonotype: This may be a read error: a much more frequent sequence differs by one nucleotide. This chain joins TRBV7-2 and TRBJ2-3, with TRBD1 as a possible D gene (5 bases). CDR1 is SGHTA and CDR2 is FQGNSA in the germline V gene. The CDR3 loop spans 13 amino acids. The CDR3 spells CANSVQVTDTQYF. CDR3 in DNA: TGTGCCAACAGCGTACAGGTGACAGATACGCAGTATTTT.

This clonotype appeared many times. The genes are TRBV5-5 and TRBJ1-2; D ambiguous. This CDR3 comprises 16 residues. V was cut by 7 bases and J by 4 bases, with 23 bases left in between. Germline-derived CDR1 and CDR2 are SGHKS and YYEKEE (reference sequence). The CDR3: CASPICVSRKTYGYTF. In DNA form, the CDR3 reads TGTGCCAGCCCGATCTGTGTCTCGCGAAAGACCTATGGCTACACCTTC. The full variable domain, in which reference TRBV5-5 and TRBJ1-2 provide the parts outside the CDR3, is DAGVTQSPTHLIKTRGQQVTLRCSPISGHKSVSWYQQVLGQGPQFIFQYYEKEERGRGNFPDRFSARQFPNYSSELNVNALLLGDSALYLCASPICVSRKTYGYTFGSGTRLTVV.

About this clonotype itself: A read error may be the cause here, since a much bigger clone is one base away. The rearrangement joins TRBV12-3 or TRBV12-4 to TRBJ2-7; 7 bases line up with TRBD1. V lost 11 bases and J lost 2; bases outside the gene matches: 12. The CDR3 contains 14 residues. The CDR3 DNA follows: TGTGCCGGCATCCCCCCGACAGGGACCTACGAGCAGTACTTC. This translates into CAGIPPTGTYEQYF.

This clonotype was seen ten or more times. This chain links TRBV7-9 with TRBJ2-7, with no clear D. V lost 1 base, J lost 0 bases, and 4 bases lay in between. The CDR3 contains 13 residues. Germline CDR1 is SEHNR and CDR2 is FQNEAQ (reference sequence). The CDR3 coding sequence is TGTGCCAGCAGCTTAGGCCACTCCTACGAGCAGTACTTC. Translating gives CASSLGHSYEQYF.

This clonotype was counted ten times or more. The chain carries TRBV3-1 and TRBJ1-2; no firm D call. V was shortened by 1 base and J by 5 bases, with 14 bases between the two germline ends. Germline CDR1 LGHDT, CDR2 YNNKEL (reference sequence). This CDR3 contains 15 residues. CDR3 region: CASSQAPGEAYGYTF. The CDR3 DNA reads as TGTGCCAGCAGCCAAGCGCCCGGGGAGGCTTATGGCTACACCTTC.

In its sample, this clonotype was seen once. A much larger clone differs by one base, so this may be a read error. This chain links TRBV19 with TRBJ2-5; TRBD1 matches 9 bases. There are 17 residues in the CDR3. Germline CDR1 LNHDA, CDR2 SQIVND (reference sequence). The CDR3 coding sequence is TGTGCCGGTAGTATGGGCGCCCCGGGACAGGGAAGGGGGACCCAGTACTTC. This translates into CAGSMGAPGQGRGTQYF.

Note on this clonotype: A read error may be the cause here, since a much bigger clone is one base away. The CDR3 bases are TGTGCCAGCAGTTTTAGAGGTAGTAACTATGGCTACGCCTTC. Its translation is CASSFRGSNYGYAF. This sequence joins TRBV6-2 or TRBV6-3 and TRBJ1-2; D is undetermined. CDR1 MNHEY and CDR2 SVGEGT come from the germline V gene. The CDR3 sequence is 14 residues long.

This clonotype was observed at least ten times. The chain recombines TRBV4-1 with TRBJ1-4; possible D gene TRBD1, 5 bases. CDR3 length: 14 amino acids. Trimming took 5 bases from V and 0 from J, leaving 7 bases between them. Looked up from germline, CDR1 is MGHRA and CDR2 is YSYEKL. CDR3 in amino acids: CASSKTATNEKLFF. CDR3 in DNA: TGCGCCAGCAGCAAGACAGCAACTAATGAAAAACTGTTTTTT.

This clonotype occurred a few times. This chain uses TRBV14 with TRBJ2-1; D is undetermined. Germline-derived CDR1 and CDR2 are SGHDN and FVKESK. The CDR3 contains 16 residues. Trimming took off 7 bases at V and 2 bases at J, with 18 bases between the two ends. The chain's CDR3 is CASTPLRSAAYNEQFF. Written as DNA, the CDR3 is TGTGCCAGCACCCCACTTAGGAGCGCAGCCTACAATGAGCAGTTCTTC.

This sequence joins TRBV5-4 and TRBJ2-5, with 7 bases aligning to TRBD2. Germline V lookup: CDR1 SGHNT, CDR2 YYREEE (reference sequence). The V gene end was trimmed by 0 bases and the J gene end by 2 bases; junction bases not matched to a gene: 4. This CDR3 spans 15 amino acids. The CDR3 nucleotides are TGTGCCAGCAGCTTGGGGGGGGGGGAACAAGAGACCCAGTACTTC. The encoded protein is CASSLGGGEQETQYF.